These 6 T cell receptor beta chains originate from one sample sequenced in a study of PD-L1 blockade in urothelial cancer. Only in-frame clones appear in the TCRdb table, and some are missing; sequencing was by immunoSEQ multiplex PCR. This table holds 70,000 to 85,000 clones, roughly 80% found once. The starting material was PBMCs, obtained around atezolizumab (anti-PD-L1) treatment. Receptors were obtained from a man aged 65-85 years with urothelial cancer.

The rearrangement uses TRBV28 and TRBJ1-1, with 12 bases identical to TRBD1. The CDR3 length is 15 residues. Germline-derived CDR1 and CDR2 are MDHEN and SYDVKM. Losses at the gene ends were 1 base for V and 11 bases for J; bases not matched to a gene: 8. CDR3 amino acids: CASSLSGTGGRRAFF. CDR3 in DNA: TGTGCCAGCAGTTTATCCGGGACAGGGGGCAGAAGGGCTTTCTTT. The variable domain in full, completed from reference TRBV28 and TRBJ1-1, reads DVKVTQSSRYLVKRTGEKVFLECVQDMDHENMFWYRQDPGLGLRLIYFSYDVKMKEKGDIPEGYSVSREKKERFSLILESASTNQTSMYLCASSLSGTGGRRAFFGQGTRLTVV.

The chain uses TRBV5-1 and TRBJ2-7, with 8 bases lining up with TRBD1. Germline V lookup: CDR1 SGHRS, CDR2 YFSETQ. This CDR3 has 14 residues. V lost 2 bases, J lost 3 bases, and 4 bases stayed unmatched. The CDR3 DNA follows: TGCGCCAGCAGCTTACCGGGACAGGACTACGAGCAGTACTTC. It encodes CASSLPGQDYEQYF.

This chain joins TRBV29-1 and TRBJ2-3, with 13 bases fitting TRBD2. The length of the CDR3 is 15 residues. Germline trimming cut 5 bases from V and 4 bases from J; bases unmatched to any gene: 6. The germline V gene encodes CDR1 SQVTM and CDR2 ANQGSEA. DNA for the CDR3: TGCAGCGTTTCCGGGACTAGCGGGAAACCAGATACGCAGTATTTT. It yields the protein CSVSGTSGKPDTQYF.

The chain combines TRBV19 with TRBJ2-7, with D maybe TRBD1 (6 bases). V dropped 9 bases and J dropped 1 base, with 10 bases sitting between them. The germline V gene has CDR1 LNHDA and CDR2 SQIVND (reference sequence). The CDR3 contains 12 residues. Here the CDR3 DNA reads TGTGCCAGATCGGACAGATCCTACGAGCAGTACTTC. Protein sequence: CARSDRSYEQYF.

V usage is TRBV27 and J usage is TRBJ2-7; D uncertain. Deletions cut 0 bases from V and 1 base from J, with 16 bases between. Germline CDR1 is MNHEY and CDR2 is SMNVEV (reference sequence). The CDR3 covers 17 residues. The CDR3 loop is CASSLSYLGKPSYEQYF. CDR3 sequence (DNA): TGTGCCAGCAGTTTATCGTACTTGGGCAAGCCGTCCTACGAGCAGTACTTC.

The CDR3 is CASSPGTSGYNEQFF. The CDR3, as DNA: TGTGCCAGCAGCCCCGGGACTAGCGGGTACAATGAGCAGTTCTTC. The rearrangement uses TRBV5-8 and TRBJ2-1; TRBD2 agrees at 12 bases. With V trimmed by 4 bases and J by 4 bases, 3 bases remained unmatched. The CDR3 length is 15 residues. Germline assignment: CDR1 SGHTS and CDR2 YDEGEE.